One sample yielded the 20 T cell receptor beta chains listed below, sequenced in a study of blood T cell repertoires in COVID-19. Clones were read by immunoSEQ multiplex PCR, and TCRdb kept only the in-frame ones, dropping some. The sample shows some 21,000 clones, about 85% of them seen only once. Sample: peripheral blood. Receptor source: a human donor with active COVID-19. The donor label of this sample is uncertain.

The CDR3 is CASSPDGSRTDTQYF. In DNA form, the CDR3 reads TGTGCCAGCTCACCAGACGGGAGTCGGACAGATACGCAGTATTTT. V gene TRBV18 combines with J gene TRBJ2-3, with D maybe TRBD2 (6 bases). CDR1 is KGHSH and CDR2 is LQKENI in the germline V gene. The ends were cut back, 2 bases at V and 3 bases at J, with 12 bases in the middle. The CDR3 is 15 amino acids.

The rearrangement joins TRBV27 to TRBJ2-7; 9 bases fit TRBD1. The germline CDR1 and CDR2 sequences are MNHEY and SMNVEV (reference sequence). The CDR3 runs to 14 residues. Trimming at V came to 6 bases and at J to 5 bases, leaving 8 bases not matched to a gene. CDR3 sequence reads: CASRAGTGYNEQYF. In DNA, the CDR3 is TGTGCCAGCAGAGCGGGGACAGGGTATAACGAGCAGTACTTC.

The chain links TRBV28 to TRBJ2-5; no clear D. V lost 3 bases, J lost 4 bases, and 9 bases lay in between. Germline-derived CDR1 and CDR2 are MDHEN and SYDVKM. This CDR3 comprises 13 residues. In nucleotides, the CDR3 is TGTGCCAGCAGTTTTGAACCGAGAGAGACCCAGTACTTC. As protein: CASSFEPRETQYF.

A single count supports this clone. The CDR3 nucleotides read TGCGCCAGCAGTCGACTTCAAGGCAATGAGCAGTTCTTC. Its translation: CASSRLQGNEQFF. The gene calls are TRBV4-3 and TRBJ2-1; D is uncertain. Germline V gene data show CDR1 as LGHNA and CDR2 as YSLEER. Trimming removed 6 bases at V and 6 bases at J, with 12 bases between. CDR3 length equals 13 residues.

The CDR3 sequence: CASRSWGGTDTQYF. The CDR3 bases are TGTGCCAGCAGGAGCTGGGGAGGCACAGATACGCAGTATTTT. This chain links TRBV28 with TRBJ2-3, with D possibly being TRBD2 (5 bases). V lost 6 bases and J 1 base, leaving 11 bases between the germline ends. The CDR3 covers 14 residues. Germline V gene lookup returns CDR1 MDHEN and CDR2 SYDVKM.

This clone was detected a few times. Other DNA sequences of this sample code for an identical CDR3. V gene TRBV6-2 or TRBV6-3 combines with J gene TRBJ2-4; D is unresolved. CDR3 length equals 15 residues. V gave up 0 bases and J gave up 0 bases, with 6 bases separating them. Germline assignment: CDR1 MNHEY and CDR2 SVGEGT. CDR3 residues: CASSYSTLAKNIQYF. The CDR3 DNA follows: TGTGCCAGCAGTTACTCGACACTAGCCAAAAACATTCAGTACTTC.

The gene calls are TRBV5-1 and TRBJ2-7; tentative D call: TRBD1 (5 bases). Trimming pared 2 bases from V and 3 bases from J, leaving 9 bases between. This CDR3 spans 13 amino acids. In germline, CDR1 is SGHRS, CDR2 YFSETQ. The CDR3 here is CASSFDRGYEQYF. The CDR3 nucleotides read TGCGCCAGCAGCTTCGATAGGGGCTACGAGCAGTACTTC.

The chain joins TRBV7-3 to TRBJ2-1; D is perhaps TRBD1 (5 bases). The length of the CDR3 is 15 residues. Germline CDR1 SGHTA, CDR2 FQGTGA. Trimming shortened V by 5 bases and J by 4 bases, and 15 bases separated the two germline ends. The CDR3 DNA reads as TGTGCCAGCAGCCCGTCCTCGACAGATTACAATGAGCAGTTCTTC. Translated: CASSPSSTDYNEQFF.

The chain recombines TRBV5-4 with TRBJ2-1; perhaps TRBD2 as D (7 bases). The V gene lost 0 bases and the J gene lost 0 bases, with 13 bases spanning the gap. CDR1 SGHNT and CDR2 YYREEE come from the germline V gene (reference sequence). The CDR3 is 17 amino acids. CDR3 amino acids: CASSLGGGTSSYNEQFF. As DNA, the CDR3 is TGTGCCAGCAGCTTGGGCGGGGGCACGAGCTCCTACAATGAGCAGTTCTTC. The entire variable domain, with the rest obtained from reference TRBV5-4 and TRBJ2-1, is as follows: ETGVTQSPTHLIKTRGQQVTLRCSSQSGHNTVSWYQQALGQGPQFIFQYYREEENGRGNFPPRFSGLQFPNYSSELNVNALELDDSALYLCASSLGGGTSSYNEQFFGPGTRLTVL.

The CDR3: CSGGSGYEQYF. In nucleotides, the CDR3 is TGCAGTGGAGGGAGCGGGTACGAGCAGTACTTC. J is TRBJ2-7 and V is TRBV20-1; tentatively, D is TRBD2 (6 bases). V gave up 7 bases and J gave up 4 bases, with 11 bases separating them. CDR1 and CDR2 from the germline V gene are DFQATT and SNEGSKA (reference sequence). The CDR3 sequence is 11 residues long.

The J gene is TRBJ1-4, the V gene TRBV3-1 (or the pseudogene TRBV3-2); the D gene is possibly TRBD1 (5 bases). V was cut by 1 base and J by 7 bases, with 19 bases left in between. In germline, CDR1 is LGHDT, CDR2 YNNKEL (reference sequence). This CDR3 has 17 residues. CDR3 coding DNA: TGTGCCAGCAGCCAAGCGGCTTTCGGGGGGTTGGGTGAAAAACTGTTTTTT. Its translation: CASSQAAFGGLGEKLFF.

V is TRBV4-3 and J is TRBJ2-1; the D gene is possibly TRBD2 (6 bases). The CDR3 contains 17 residues. V was cut by 2 bases and J by 2 bases, with 16 bases left in between. Germline V gene sequence: CDR1 LGHNA, CDR2 YSLEER. DNA of the CDR3: TGCGCCAGCAGCCAACCTACGTGGGGGGACCCCTACAATGAGCAGTTCTTC. The encoded protein is CASSQPTWGDPYNEQFF.

This sequence joins TRBV7-3 and TRBJ2-1; 7 bases are a match to TRBD2. V was clipped by 5 bases and J by 8 bases; unmatched bases: 15. Germline V lookup: CDR1 SGHTA, CDR2 FQGTGA. The CDR3 length is 16 residues. CDR3 DNA: TGTGCCAGCAGCAAAAAAGGACTAGTCGGTATGCATGAGCAGTTCTTC. It yields the protein CASSKKGLVGMHEQFF.

The chain has TRBV10-1 and TRBJ2-2, with D unresolved. This CDR3 region has 12 residues. The germline CDR1 and CDR2 sequences are WNHNN and SYGVQD (reference sequence). Trimming took 4 bases from V and 6 from J, leaving 6 bases between them. The CDR3 DNA sequence: TGCGCCAGCAGTGGAGACTCCGGGGAGCTGTTTTTT. Amino acid sequence: CASSGDSGELFF.

The rearrangement uses TRBV4-1 and TRBJ2-6; D not resolved. The CDR3 contains 16 residues. The V gene's germline CDR1 is MGHRA and CDR2 YSYEKL. V lost 1 base to trimming and J lost 0 bases, with 7 bases between them. CDR3 sequence reads: CASSQAVDSGANVLTF. Here the CDR3 DNA reads TGCGCCAGCAGCCAAGCTGTAGACTCTGGGGCCAACGTCCTGACTTTC.

The V call is TRBV7-8, the J call TRBJ2-7, with 7 bases that match TRBD1. The germline gives CDR1 SGHVS, CDR2 FQNEAQ. The junction had 4 bases not matched to a gene; V was cut back by 1 base and J by 7 bases. The CDR3 is made up of 13 amino acids. The CDR3 spells CASSLETGDEQYF. In DNA, the CDR3 is TGTGCCAGCAGCTTAGAAACAGGGGATGAGCAGTACTTC.

CDR3 in DNA: TGTGCCAGCTCAAGGGGACAGGGATATTTCTACGAGCAGTACTTC. Its translation is CASSRGQGYFYEQYF. The V and J genes are TRBV7-9 and TRBJ2-7; 9 nucleotides match TRBD1. This CDR3 is 15 amino acids long. The germline V gene encodes CDR1 SEHNR and CDR2 FQNEAQ (reference sequence). The ends lost 8 bases at V and 3 bases at J; junction bases unmatched: 11. The entire variable domain, with the rest obtained from reference TRBV7-9 and TRBJ2-7, is as follows: DTGVSQNPRHKITKRGQNVTFRCDPISEHNRLYWYRQTLGQGPEFLTYFQNEAQLEKSRLLSDRFSAERPKGSFSTLEIQRTEQGDSAMYLCASSRGQGYFYEQYFGPGTRLTVT.

V and J are TRBV5-4 and TRBJ2-2, with 7 nucleotides matching TRBD1. The ends lost 4 bases at V and 6 bases at J; junction bases unmatched: 12. The CDR3 is made up of 16 amino acids. The germline CDR1 and CDR2 sequences are SGHNT and YYREEE (reference sequence). The CDR3: CASSAATGLSAGELFF. For the CDR3, the DNA is TGTGCCAGCAGCGCCGCGACAGGGTTAAGTGCCGGGGAGCTGTTTTTT.

The rearrangement joins TRBV9 to TRBJ2-7; tentative D call: TRBD2 (6 bases). Trimming removed 1 base from V and 0 bases from J, with 8 bases in between. The germline CDR1 and CDR2 sequences are SGDLS and YYNGEE. The CDR3 has 14 residues. Here the CDR3 DNA reads TGTGCCAGCAGCGTATCGGGACTCTCCTACGAGCAGTACTTC. As protein: CASSVSGLSYEQYF.

The chain employs TRBV28 and TRBJ2-7, with 7 nucleotides matching TRBD1. The germline V gene encodes CDR1 MDHEN and CDR2 SYDVKM. The CDR3 is 14 amino acids. J lost 0 bases, V lost 7 bases, and 6 bases had no gene match. The CDR3 protein is CASKGRDSSYEQYF. Written as DNA, the CDR3 is TGTGCCAGCAAAGGCCGGGACAGCTCCTACGAGCAGTACTTC.